A selection of T cell receptor beta chains follows, all from one sample in a study of blood T cell repertoires in COVID-19. The repertoire was sequenced with immunoSEQ multiplex PCR; TCRdb's copy has only in-frame clones and lacks some. The data hold approximately 100,000 clones, with roughly 81% observed a single time. The sample taken for sequencing was peripheral blood. The receptors were gathered from a human donor in a cohort sampled during active COVID-19. The conserved cysteine and the conserved F or W are not part of the CDR3 here. Each record gives: V gene, J gene, CDR3 protein.

TRBV21-1	TRBJ2-5	ASSNSDRGQETQY
TRBV5-1	TRBJ2-7	ASSLEQGNYEQY
TRBV28	TRBJ2-3	ASSRGMLADSTDTQY
TRBV11-1	TRBJ1-1	ASSLDRKHF
TRBV4-1	TRBJ1-2	ASSQALTGVNGYT
TRBV7-8	TRBJ1-2	ASSGDRLYGYT
TRBV7-2	TRBJ1-5	ASSFFPGTGGVQPQH
TRBV18	TRBJ2-1	ASSLFRDGGSYNEQF
TRBV6-4	TRBJ2-3	ASSGDGQPDTQY
TRBV7-9	TRBJ2-3	ASSITPRDTQY
TRBV9	TRBJ2-1	ASSVAPGQGGNEQF
TRBV6-5	TRBJ2-7	ASNAGGEQY
TRBV5-6	TRBJ1-1	ASSSPGQGAPEAF
TRBV5-1	TRBJ2-1	ASSGGTSGPYNEQF
TRBV2	TRBJ1-2	ASSDGGFYGYT
TRBV7-9	TRBJ2-3	ASSPPTGERDTQY
TRBV7-9	TRBJ2-3	ASSTTTDTQY
TRBV7-3	TRBJ2-6	ASSLSGGANVLT
TRBV28	TRBJ1-1	ASSLGGGMNTEAF
TRBV4-1	TRBJ1-6	ASSQLGTAYNSPLH
TRBV3-1/TRBV3-2	TRBJ2-7	ASSQVTGRGQY
TRBV5-1	TRBJ2-7	ASSINLFSSYEQY
TRBV30	TRBJ1-5	AWSVGGPQH
TRBV24-1	TRBJ1-5	ATSRTADQPQH
TRBV6-2/TRBV6-3	TRBJ2-7	ASSSQAGPHYEQY
TRBV6-5	TRBJ1-2	ASSLRGGQGSYT
TRBV7-3	TRBJ2-1	ASSLTRTSGYNEQF
TRBV11-3	TRBJ1-1	ASSPRQGDTEAF
TRBV3-1/TRBV3-2	TRBJ2-5	ASRRLAPTSETQY
TRBV9	TRBJ2-1	ASSVTSGSYNEQF
TRBV19	TRBJ1-2	ASRTGQIHGYT
TRBV7-9	TRBJ2-1	ASSLNLGRVNEQF
TRBV5-1	TRBJ2-3	ASSLGLAGADTQY
TRBV19	TRBJ2-3	ASGGTFSDTQY
TRBV6-2/TRBV6-3	TRBJ2-1	ASTPRATSGRTSYNEQF
TRBV10-3	TRBJ1-5	AISDGRGQPQH
TRBV5-6	TRBJ1-2	ASSWGQASYGYT
TRBV28	TRBJ2-2	ASSLAGGTNTGELF
TRBV7-9	TRBJ1-1	ASSFGMNTEAF
TRBV4-3	TRBJ1-2	ASSQDRTGPSYGYT
TRBV5-6	TRBJ2-1	ASSLVGRGLGEQF
TRBV10-1	TRBJ2-5	ASSESCQRGAGETQY
TRBV28	TRBJ2-3	ASRAAGTDTQY
TRBV6-4	TRBJ2-3	ASSDQGLAADTQY
TRBV29-1	TRBJ1-1	SGRTGGYTEAF
TRBV4-1	TRBJ2-1	ASSQDSGGTGDNEQF
TRBV9	TRBJ1-3	ASSAGGTGNTIY
TRBV4-2	TRBJ2-1	ASSRGTSGGAASYNEQF
TRBV3-1/TRBV3-2	TRBJ1-2	ASSQVGTAKTDLGIYT
TRBV30	TRBJ1-2	AWRVGGGGYT
TRBV7-2	TRBJ2-3	ASSFGGGDTQY
TRBV19	TRBJ2-1	ASKWDRGPTSSYNEQF
TRBV5-1	TRBJ2-7	ASSLTGTGMYEQY
TRBV4-1	TRBJ1-6	ASSQNPTGLISPLH
TRBV6-5	TRBJ1-2	ASTWTDSYGYT
TRBV9	TRBJ1-3	ASSVGLGGGNTIY
TRBV5-4	TRBJ1-2	ASSPPAGMVGYT
TRBV28	TRBJ1-1	ASSLLGTGRQAWVAF